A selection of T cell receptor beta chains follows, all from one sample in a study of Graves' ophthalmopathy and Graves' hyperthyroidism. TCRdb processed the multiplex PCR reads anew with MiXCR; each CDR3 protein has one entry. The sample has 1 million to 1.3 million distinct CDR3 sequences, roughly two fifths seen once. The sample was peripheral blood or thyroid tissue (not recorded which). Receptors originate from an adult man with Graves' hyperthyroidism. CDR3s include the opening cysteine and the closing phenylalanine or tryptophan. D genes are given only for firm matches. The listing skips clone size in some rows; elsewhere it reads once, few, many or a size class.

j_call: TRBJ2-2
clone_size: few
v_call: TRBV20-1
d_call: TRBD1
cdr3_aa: CSAIWTGDTGELFF
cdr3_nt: TGCAGTGCTATCTGGACAGGGGACACCGGGGAGCTGTTTTTT

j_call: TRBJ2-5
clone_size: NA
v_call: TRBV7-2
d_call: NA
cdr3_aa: CASSKRVRQTPYF
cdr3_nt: TGTGCCAGCAGCAAACGGGTGCGGCAGACCCCGTACTTC

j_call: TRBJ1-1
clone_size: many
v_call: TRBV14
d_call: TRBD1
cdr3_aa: CASSPGTGYVEAFF
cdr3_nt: TGTGCCAGCAGCCCCGGGACAGGGTATGTTGAAGCTTTCTTT

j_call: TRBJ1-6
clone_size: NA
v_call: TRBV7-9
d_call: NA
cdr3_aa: CASSKGWRGSSYNSPLHF
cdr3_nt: TGTGCCAGCAGCAAAGGGTGGAGGGGGAGCTCCTATAATTCACCCCTCCACTTT

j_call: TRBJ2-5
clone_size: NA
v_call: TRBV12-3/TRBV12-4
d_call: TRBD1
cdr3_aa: CASSPNRGNQQETQYF
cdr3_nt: TGTGCCAGCAGTCCAAACAGGGGAAATCAGCAAGAGACCCAGTACTTC

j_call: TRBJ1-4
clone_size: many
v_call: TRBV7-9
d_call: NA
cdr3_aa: CASSSIGEKLFF
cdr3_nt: TGTGCCAGCAGCTCAATTGGGGAAAAACTGTTTTTT

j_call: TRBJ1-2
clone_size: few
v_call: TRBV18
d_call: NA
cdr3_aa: CASSPQGLEGYTF
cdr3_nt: TGTGCCAGCTCACCACAGGGATTGGAAGGCTACACCTTC

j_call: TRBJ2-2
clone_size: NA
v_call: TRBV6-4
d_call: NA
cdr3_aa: CASSPRGITSTGELFF
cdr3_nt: TGTGCCAGCAGCCCCCGGGGAATCACGAGCACCGGGGAGCTGTTTTTT

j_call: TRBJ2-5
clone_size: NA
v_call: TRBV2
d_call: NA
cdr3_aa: CASSQVVPLGQTQYF
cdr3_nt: TGTGCCAGCAGCCAAGTGGTGCCCCTTGGGCAGACCCAGTACTTC

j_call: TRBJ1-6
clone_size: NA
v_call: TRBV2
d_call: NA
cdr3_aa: CASSSGQTESPIHF
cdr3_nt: TGTGCCAGCAGTTCAGGCCAAACAGAGTCGCCCATCCACTTT

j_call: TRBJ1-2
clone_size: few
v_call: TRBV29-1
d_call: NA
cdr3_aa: CSALQGDYGYTF
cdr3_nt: TGCAGCGCGTTACAGGGCGACTATGGCTACACCTTC

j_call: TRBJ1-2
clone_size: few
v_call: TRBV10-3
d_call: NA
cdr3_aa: CAISIDTGSDGYTF
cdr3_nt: TGTGCCATCAGCATCGACACAGGGAGTGATGGCTACACCTTC

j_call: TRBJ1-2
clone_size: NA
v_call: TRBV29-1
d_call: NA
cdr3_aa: CSGVEGYGYTF
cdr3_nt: TGCAGCGGAGTGGAGGGATATGGCTACACCTTC

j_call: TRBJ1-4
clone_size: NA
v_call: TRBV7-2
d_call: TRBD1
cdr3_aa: CASSLDRGGVKLFF
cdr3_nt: TGTGCCAGCAGCTTGGACAGGGGGGGGGTAAAACTGTTTTTT

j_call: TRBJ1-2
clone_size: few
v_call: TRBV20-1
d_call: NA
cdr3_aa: CSAPGVYGYTF
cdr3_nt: TGCAGTGCCCCAGGGGTCTATGGCTACACCTTC

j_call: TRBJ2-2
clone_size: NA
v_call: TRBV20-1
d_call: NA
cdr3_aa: CSADTGNTGELFF
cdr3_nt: TGCAGTGCCGACACAGGGAACACCGGGGAGCTGTTTTTT

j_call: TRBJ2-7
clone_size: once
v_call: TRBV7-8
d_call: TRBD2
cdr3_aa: CASSEEGLAGGLRYEQYF
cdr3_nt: TGTGCCAGCAGTGAAGAAGGTCTAGCGGGGGGCCTCCGCTACGAGCAGTACTTC

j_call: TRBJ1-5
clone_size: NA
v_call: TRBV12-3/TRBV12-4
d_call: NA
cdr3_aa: CASSPPGTSQPQHF
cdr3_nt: TGTGCCAGCAGCCCCCCAGGGACAAGTCAGCCCCAGCATTTT

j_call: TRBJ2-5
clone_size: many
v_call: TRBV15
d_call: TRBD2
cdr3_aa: CATSRGGSGGSQETQYF
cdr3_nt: TGTGCCACCAGCAGGGGTGGCAGCGGGGGGTCCCAAGAGACCCAGTACTTC

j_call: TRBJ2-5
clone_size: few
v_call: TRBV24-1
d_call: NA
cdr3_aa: CATSDSSVKETQYF
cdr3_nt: TGTGCCACCAGTGACTCGAGTGTCAAAGAGACCCAGTACTTC

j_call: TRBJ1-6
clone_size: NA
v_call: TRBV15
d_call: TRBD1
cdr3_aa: CATSRTGADNSPLHF
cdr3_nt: TGTGCCACCAGCAGGACAGGGGCGGATAATTCACCCCTCCACTTT

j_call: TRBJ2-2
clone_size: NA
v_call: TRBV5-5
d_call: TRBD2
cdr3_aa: CATNRDYVSGELFF
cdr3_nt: TGTGCCACCAACCGGGACTACGTTTCCGGGGAGCTGTTTTTT

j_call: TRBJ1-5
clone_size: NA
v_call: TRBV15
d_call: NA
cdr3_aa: CATSSFGQPNQPQHF
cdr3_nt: TGTGCCACCAGCAGCTTTGGACAGCCCAATCAGCCCCAGCATTTT

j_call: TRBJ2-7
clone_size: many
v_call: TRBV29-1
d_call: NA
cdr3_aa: CSVVGPYEQYF
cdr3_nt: TGCAGCGTTGTGGGCCCCTACGAGCAGTACTTC

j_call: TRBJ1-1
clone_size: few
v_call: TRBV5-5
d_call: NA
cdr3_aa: CASSPGWSAYTEAFF
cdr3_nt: TGTGCCAGCAGCCCCGGGTGGTCTGCGTACACTGAAGCTTTCTTT

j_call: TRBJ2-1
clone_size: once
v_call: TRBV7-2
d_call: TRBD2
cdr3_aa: CASRGTSEDEQFF
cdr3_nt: TGTGCCAGCAGGGGAACTAGCGAGGATGAGCAGTTCTTC

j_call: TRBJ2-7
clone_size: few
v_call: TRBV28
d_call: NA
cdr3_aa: CASFTPGGGSYEQYF
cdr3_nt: TGTGCCAGCTTTACCCCAGGTGGAGGATCCTACGAGCAGTACTTC

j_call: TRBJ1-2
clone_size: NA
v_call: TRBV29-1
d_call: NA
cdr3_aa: CSPGTLTGYTF
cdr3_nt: TGCAGTCCCGGGACACTTACTGGCTACACCTTC

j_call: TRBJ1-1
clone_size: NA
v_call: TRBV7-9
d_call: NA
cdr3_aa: CAGSYEGGEAFF
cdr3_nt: TGTGCCGGCAGCTACGAGGGGGGTGAAGCTTTCTTT

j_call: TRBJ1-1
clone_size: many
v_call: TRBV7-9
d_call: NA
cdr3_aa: CASSLRVPGTEAFF
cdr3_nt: TGTGCCAGCAGCTTACGGGTGCCTGGCACTGAAGCTTTCTTT

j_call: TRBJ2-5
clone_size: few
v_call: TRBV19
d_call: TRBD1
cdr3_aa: CASSLGGDRGETQYF
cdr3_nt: TGTGCCAGCAGTTTAGGGGGGGACAGGGGGGAGACCCAGTACTTC

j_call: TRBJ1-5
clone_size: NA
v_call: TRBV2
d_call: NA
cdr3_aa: CASSEDSRSNQPQHF
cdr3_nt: TGTGCCAGCAGTGAAGACAGTCGTAGCAATCAGCCCCAGCATTTT

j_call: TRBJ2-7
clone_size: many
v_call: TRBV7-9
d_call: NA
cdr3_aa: CASSLIREQYF
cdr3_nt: TGTGCCAGCAGCTTAATCCGGGAACAGTACTTC

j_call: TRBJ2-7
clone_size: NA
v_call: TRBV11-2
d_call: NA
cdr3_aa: CASSLDGTGRSYEQYF
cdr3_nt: TGTGCCAGCAGCTTAGATGGCACAGGGCGATCCTACGAGCAGTACTTC

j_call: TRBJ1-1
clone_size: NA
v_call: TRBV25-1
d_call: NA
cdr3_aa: CASSPGGRFEAFF
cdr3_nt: TGCGCCAGCAGCCCGGGGGGGAGATTTGAAGCTTTCTTT

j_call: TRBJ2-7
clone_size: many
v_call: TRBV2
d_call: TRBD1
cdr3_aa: CASRGGTGNYEQYF
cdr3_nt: TGTGCCAGCAGAGGGGGGACAGGGAACTACGAGCAGTACTTC

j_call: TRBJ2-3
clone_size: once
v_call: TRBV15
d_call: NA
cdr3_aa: CATIAGTGSTDTQYF
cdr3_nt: TGTGCCACCATCGCCGGGACTGGAAGCACAGATACGCAGTATTTT

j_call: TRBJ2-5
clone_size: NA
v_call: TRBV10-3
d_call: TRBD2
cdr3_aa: CAISESAVAGETQYF
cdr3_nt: TGTGCCATCAGTGAGTCAGCGGTAGCGGGAGAGACCCAGTACTTC

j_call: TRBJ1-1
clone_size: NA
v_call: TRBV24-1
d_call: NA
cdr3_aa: CATSRGGVAFF
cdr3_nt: TGTGCCACCAGTCGGGGTGGGGTGGCTTTCTTT

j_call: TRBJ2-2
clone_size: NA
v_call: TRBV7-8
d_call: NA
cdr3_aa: CATPGTDGTGELFF
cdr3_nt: TGTGCCACCCCCGGTACGGACGGAACCGGGGAGCTGTTTTTT

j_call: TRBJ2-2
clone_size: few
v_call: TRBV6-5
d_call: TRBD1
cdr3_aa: CASSSLPGQGHTGELFF
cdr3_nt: TGTGCCAGCAGCTCACTTCCGGGACAGGGGCACACCGGGGAGCTGTTTTTT

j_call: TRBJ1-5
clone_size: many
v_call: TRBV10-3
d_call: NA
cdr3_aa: CAISESWGGNQPQHF
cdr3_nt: TGTGCCATCAGTGAGTCATGGGGGGGCAATCAGCCCCAGCATTTT

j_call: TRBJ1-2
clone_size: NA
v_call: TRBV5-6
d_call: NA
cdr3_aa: CASSSIGGPSYGYTF
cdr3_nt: TGTGCCAGCAGTTCAATTGGGGGACCCTCCTATGGCTACACCTTC

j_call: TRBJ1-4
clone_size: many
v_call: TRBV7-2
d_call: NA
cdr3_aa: CASSLVGPTNEKLFF
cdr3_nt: TGTGCCAGCAGCTTAGTGGGACCGACTAATGAAAAACTGTTTTTT

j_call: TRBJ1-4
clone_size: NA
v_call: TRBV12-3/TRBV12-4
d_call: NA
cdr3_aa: CASSLEGLVNEKLFF
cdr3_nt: TGTGCCAGCAGTTTGGAGGGCTTGGTTAATGAAAAACTGTTTTTT